The clone carrying this TCR beta chain was detected once. Its target is not known. The treatment was: approximately 18 received Ad26.COV2.S at low or high dose, single or two shots; 5 received placebo; per-sample allocation not given. Repertoires come from day 63 after the first vaccine or placebo injection. Profiled with immunoSEQ multiplex PCR; TCRdb holds only in-frame clones, not every one. The data hold around 250,000 clones, with around nine tenths observed a single time. The source of the sample is a study of Ad26.COV2.S vaccination and SARS-CoV-2 variants. Study-wide background: A COV1001 Ad26.COV2.S trial-arm participant provided the sample. Findings of the study overall: For non-spike TCRs, breadth in vaccine recipients resembled that in placebo recipients.

CDR1 SGHRS and CDR2 YFSETQ come from the germline V gene. The CDR3 runs 17 residues. V lost 0 bases to trimming and J lost 2 bases; unmatched junction nucleotides: 8. The TCR sequence derives from a person aged 18 to 59 who received the Ad26.COV2.S COVID-19 vaccine or a placebo. Sequencing was performed on peripheral blood, taken in a trial of Ad26.COV2.S vaccine versus placebo. V gene TRBV5-1 combines with J gene TRBJ2-5; 9 positions agree with TRBD2. CDR3 coding DNA: TGCGCCAGCAGCTTGGGGGAGCTAGCGGGAAAACAAGAGACCCAGTACTTC. This gives the protein CASSLGELAGKQETQYF.